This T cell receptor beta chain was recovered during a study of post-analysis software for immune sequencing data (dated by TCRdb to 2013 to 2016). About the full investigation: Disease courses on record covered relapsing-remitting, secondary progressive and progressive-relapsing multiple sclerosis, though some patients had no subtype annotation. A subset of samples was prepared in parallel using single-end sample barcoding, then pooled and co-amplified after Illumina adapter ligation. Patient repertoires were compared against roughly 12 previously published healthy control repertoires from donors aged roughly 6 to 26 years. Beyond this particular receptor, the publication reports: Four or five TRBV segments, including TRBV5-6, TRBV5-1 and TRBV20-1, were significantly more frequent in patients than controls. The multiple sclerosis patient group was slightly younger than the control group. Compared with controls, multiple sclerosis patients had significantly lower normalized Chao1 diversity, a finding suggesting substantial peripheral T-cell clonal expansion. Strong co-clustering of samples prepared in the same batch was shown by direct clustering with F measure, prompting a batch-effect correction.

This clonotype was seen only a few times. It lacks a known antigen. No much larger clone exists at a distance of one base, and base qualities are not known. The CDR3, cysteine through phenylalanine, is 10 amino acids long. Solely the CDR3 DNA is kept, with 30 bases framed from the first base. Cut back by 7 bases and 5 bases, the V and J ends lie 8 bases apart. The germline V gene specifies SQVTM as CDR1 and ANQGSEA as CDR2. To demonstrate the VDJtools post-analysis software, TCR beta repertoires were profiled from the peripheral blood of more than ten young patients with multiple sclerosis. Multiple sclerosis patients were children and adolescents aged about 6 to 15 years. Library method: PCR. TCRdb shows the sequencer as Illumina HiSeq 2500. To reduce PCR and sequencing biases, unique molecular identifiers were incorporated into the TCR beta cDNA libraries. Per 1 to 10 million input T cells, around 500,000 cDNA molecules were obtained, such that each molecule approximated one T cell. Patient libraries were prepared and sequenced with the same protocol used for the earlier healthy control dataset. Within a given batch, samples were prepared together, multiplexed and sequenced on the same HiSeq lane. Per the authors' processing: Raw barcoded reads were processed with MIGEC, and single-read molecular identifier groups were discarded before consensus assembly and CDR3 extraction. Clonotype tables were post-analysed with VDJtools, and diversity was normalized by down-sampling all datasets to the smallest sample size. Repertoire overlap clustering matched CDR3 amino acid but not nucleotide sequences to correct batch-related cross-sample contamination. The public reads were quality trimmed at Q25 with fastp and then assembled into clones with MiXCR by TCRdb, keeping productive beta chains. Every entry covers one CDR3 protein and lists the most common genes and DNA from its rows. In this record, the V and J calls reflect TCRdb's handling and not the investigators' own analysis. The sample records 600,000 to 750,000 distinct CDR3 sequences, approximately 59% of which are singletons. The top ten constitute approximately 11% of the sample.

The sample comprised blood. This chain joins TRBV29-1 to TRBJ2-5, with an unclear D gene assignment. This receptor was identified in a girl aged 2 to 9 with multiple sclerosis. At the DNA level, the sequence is TGCAGCGCCCTAACGGAGACCCAGTACTTC. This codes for CSALTETQYF.